A selection of T cell receptor beta chains follows, all from one sample in a study of blood T cell repertoires in COVID-19. Clones were sequenced by immunoSEQ multiplex PCR, and TCRdb holds only the in-frame ones, with some missing. The sample has about 210,000 clones; about four fifths are singletons. Sample: peripheral blood. These receptors came from a man aged 45-60 years with active or convalescent COVID-19. The CDR3 runs from the conserved cysteine through the conserved F or W. The D gene is left open where the match is weak. Size tells how often a clone was seen (once, few, many) or the class of an expanded clone, and some rows leave it out.

J gene: TRBJ2-1; D gene: TRBD2; V gene: TRBV3-1/TRBV3-2; clone size: once; CDR3 DNA: TGTGCCAGCAGCCAAGAACGGAGCGGGGGGGCCAATGAGCAGTTCTTC; CDR3 protein: CASSQERSGGANEQFF
J gene: TRBJ2-1; D gene: TRBD2; V gene: TRBV30; clone size: NA; CDR3 DNA: TGTGCCTGGAGTAGGACTAGCGGGGGTAAATACAATGAGCAGTTCTTC; CDR3 protein: CAWSRTSGGKYNEQFF
J gene: TRBJ1-1; D gene: NA; V gene: TRBV20-1; clone size: NA; CDR3 DNA: TGCAGTGCCAGTCGGGAGACGGATACTGAAGCTTTCTTT; CDR3 protein: CSASRETDTEAFF
J gene: TRBJ1-5; D gene: TRBD1; V gene: TRBV4-1; clone size: few; CDR3 DNA: TGCGCCAGCAGCTTGCAGGGGGCGAGCAATCAGCCCCAGCATTTT; CDR3 protein: CASSLQGASNQPQHF
J gene: TRBJ2-3; D gene: NA; V gene: TRBV11-2; clone size: NA; CDR3 DNA: TGTGCCAGCAGCTCTTTCACAGATACGCAGTATTTT; CDR3 protein: CASSSFTDTQYF
J gene: TRBJ2-2; D gene: NA; V gene: TRBV11-1; clone size: NA; CDR3 DNA: TGTGCCAGCAGCTTAATTGAGTCCGGGGAGCTGTTTTTT; CDR3 protein: CASSLIESGELFF
J gene: TRBJ2-7; D gene: NA; V gene: TRBV14; clone size: NA; CDR3 DNA: TGTGCCAGCAGCCAAGCGCTAGTGAAGTACTTC; CDR3 protein: CASSQALVKYF
J gene: TRBJ1-3; D gene: NA; V gene: TRBV18; clone size: NA; CDR3 DNA: TGTGCCAGCTCACCCCCCCGTTCAGGGGTCTCTGGAAACACCATATATTTT; CDR3 protein: CASSPPRSGVSGNTIYF
J gene: TRBJ2-3; D gene: TRBD2; V gene: TRBV5-1; clone size: once; CDR3 DNA: TGCGCCAGCAGCTACCGACTAGCGGGAGGGGATACGCAGTATTTT; CDR3 protein: CASSYRLAGGDTQYF
J gene: TRBJ1-2; D gene: NA; V gene: TRBV6-2/TRBV6-3; clone size: few; CDR3 DNA: TGTGCCAGCAGCCAGGGGTGGCTTTATGGCTACACCTTC; CDR3 protein: CASSQGWLYGYTF
J gene: TRBJ1-4; D gene: NA; V gene: TRBV19; clone size: NA; CDR3 DNA: TGTGCCAGTAGTCCGCAGGGCACAACTAATGAAAAACTGTTTTTT; CDR3 protein: CASSPQGTTNEKLFF
J gene: TRBJ2-3; D gene: TRBD2; V gene: TRBV3-1/TRBV3-2; clone size: NA; CDR3 DNA: TGTGCCAGCAGCCAAGATGGGGAGCGGGGGCCCCGGAACACAGATACGCAGTATTTT; CDR3 protein: CASSQDGERGPRNTDTQYF
J gene: TRBJ2-1; D gene: TRBD2; V gene: TRBV9; clone size: NA; CDR3 DNA: TGTGCCAGCAGCAGGACTAGCGGGACCGATGAGCAGTTCTTC; CDR3 protein: CASSRTSGTDEQFF
J gene: TRBJ1-2; D gene: TRBD1; V gene: TRBV6-5; clone size: NA; CDR3 DNA: TGTGCCAGCAAGTCGACAGGGCTAGCTGGCTACACCTTC; CDR3 protein: CASKSTGLAGYTF
J gene: TRBJ1-3; D gene: NA; V gene: TRBV30; clone size: NA; CDR3 DNA: TGTGCCTGGAGCGCCTCACTAGGAAACACCATATATTTT; CDR3 protein: CAWSASLGNTIYF
J gene: TRBJ1-5; D gene: NA; V gene: TRBV30; clone size: NA; CDR3 DNA: TGTGCCTTTTCCCGGGAGGGGGGGAATCAGCCCCAGCATTTT; CDR3 protein: CAFSREGGNQPQHF
J gene: TRBJ2-2; D gene: NA; V gene: TRBV24-1; clone size: NA; CDR3 DNA: TGTGCCACCAGTGGCCCAGGCCCGGGACAATCGAACACCGGGGAGCTGTTTTTT; CDR3 protein: CATSGPGPGQSNTGELFF
J gene: TRBJ1-4; D gene: NA; V gene: TRBV2; clone size: NA; CDR3 DNA: TGTGCCAGCTTGCGTGCAACTAATGAAAAACTGTTTTTT; CDR3 protein: CASLRATNEKLFF
J gene: TRBJ2-2; D gene: TRBD2; V gene: TRBV9; clone size: few; CDR3 DNA: TGTGCCAGCAGCTCCCCGGCGGAGCGGGGGAACACCGGGGAGCTGTTTTTT; CDR3 protein: CASSSPAERGNTGELFF
J gene: TRBJ1-4; D gene: TRBD1; V gene: TRBV28; clone size: NA; CDR3 DNA: TGTGCCAGCGGGACAGGGGTTGAAAAACTGTTTTTT; CDR3 protein: CASGTGVEKLFF